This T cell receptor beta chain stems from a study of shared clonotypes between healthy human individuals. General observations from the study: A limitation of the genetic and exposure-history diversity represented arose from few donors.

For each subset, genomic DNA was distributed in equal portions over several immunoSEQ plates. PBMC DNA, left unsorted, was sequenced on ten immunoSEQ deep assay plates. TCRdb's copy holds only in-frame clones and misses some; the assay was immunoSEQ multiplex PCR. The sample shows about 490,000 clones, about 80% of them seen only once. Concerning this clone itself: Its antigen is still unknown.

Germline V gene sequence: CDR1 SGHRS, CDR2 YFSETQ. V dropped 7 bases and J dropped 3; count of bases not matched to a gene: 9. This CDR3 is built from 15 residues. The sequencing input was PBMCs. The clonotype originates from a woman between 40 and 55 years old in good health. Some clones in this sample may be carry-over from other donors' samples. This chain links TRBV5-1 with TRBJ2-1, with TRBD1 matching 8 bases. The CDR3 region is CASLPGTGDYNEQFF. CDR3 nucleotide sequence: TGCGCCAGCTTACCCGGGACAGGAGACTACAATGAGCAGTTCTTC.